This T cell receptor beta chain derives from a study of OX40 agonist ivuxolimab in advanced cancers. Findings and limits, study-wide: The antigen specificity of the peripheral T cells (those that were expanded) was not determined.

The V gene's germline CDR1 is MNHEY and CDR2 SVGAGI. J lost 3 bases, V lost 3 bases, and 6 bases had no gene match. CDR3 length equals 15 residues. Clones were read by immunoSEQ multiplex PCR, and TCRdb kept only the in-frame ones, dropping some. The sample lists some 82,000 clones, about 90% occurring once. Note on this clone: What it recognizes is unknown.

The chain employs TRBV6-5 and TRBJ1-2, with 8 nucleotides matching TRBD1. The sequence came from an adult with an advanced solid tumor such as melanoma, head and neck, liver or kidney cancer. The sample consisted of CD4+ or CD8+ T cells sorted from blood, taken in a trial of the OX40 agonist ivuxolimab. The CDR3 region has the DNA TGTGCCAGCAGTTATAGGATGGACAGGGACTATGGCTACACCTTC. This sequence encodes CASSYRMDRDYGYTF.